The clone carrying this TCR beta chain was detected ten times or more. This record comes from a study of T-cell reconstitution after alpha-beta-depleted transplantation in children. The CDR3 loop spans 13 amino acids. V was shortened by 2 bases and J by 3 bases, with 7 bases between the two germline ends. Unique molecular identifiers were built into the TCRbeta library. TCRdb reprocessed the PCR reads via MiXCR and lists one record per CDR3 protein. The sample holds under 35,000 distinct CDR3 sequences; roughly a sixth are singletons and the top ten take roughly 35%. Source: PBMCs, mostly from graft donor cells, taken 60 days after TCRalphabeta/CD19-depleted stem cell transplant. This receptor was obtained from a male patient aged 2-10 years who had a stem cell transplant for acute lymphoblastic leukemia, so the T cells may come from the graft donor. The chain uses TRBV12-3 or TRBV12-4 and TRBJ1-1; no definite D call. The chain's CDR3 is CASSLSQDTEAFF. The CDR3 nucleotides read TGTGCCAGCAGTTTATCTCAGGACACTGAAGCTTTCTTT.